This entry is about one T cell receptor beta chain. The repertoire was sequenced with immunoSEQ multiplex PCR; TCRdb's copy has only in-frame clones and lacks some. The sample has some 390,000 clones, 75% to 90% seen once. This entry is derived from a study of blood T cell repertoires in COVID-19. CDR1 is SGHRS and CDR2 is YFSETQ in the germline V gene. The CDR3 has 14 residues. V lost 4 bases and J 1 base, leaving 12 bases between the germline ends. Sequencing was performed on peripheral blood. The chain employs TRBV5-1 and TRBJ2-7, with D unclear. This receptor was identified in a woman in her thirties or forties with COVID-19, enrolled during active disease. Here the CDR3 reads CASSTSGASYEQYF. The CDR3 DNA reads as TGCGCCAGCAGCACTTCAGGCGCTTCCTACGAGCAGTACTTC.